This TCR beta chain was observed in a study of T-cell memory formation after mild COVID-19. Study-level background: Largely, TCR clusters stayed within a single donor.

V was trimmed by 5 bases and J by 1 base, leaving 14 bases between them. The germline V gene has CDR1 SQVTM and CDR2 ANQGSEA. The CDR3 length is 14 residues. 5'RACE, which relied on constant-segment primers, yielded TCR alpha and TCR beta cDNA libraries carrying sample barcodes and UMIs. In TCRdb, the 5' RACE reads were re-called with MiXCR into one record per CDR3 protein. The repertoire holds approximately 400,000 distinct CDR3 sequences, with under 20% as singletons. Study observations and caveats: Chiefly within CM and EM were the contracting CD4+ clones; CD8+ ones were within EMRA. Pre-infection memory held some responding clones, suggesting pre-existing cross-reactive T cells responded.

This clonotype was counted between two and nine times. The target antigen is unknown. This sequence joins TRBV29-1 and TRBJ1-2; possibly TRBD1 for D (5 bases). Material: PBMCs or a T cell subset sorted from them (not recorded which). This sequence originates from a man aged 18 to 30 who had mild COVID-19 (a few samples of this study predate the infection). Cell type and time point are not known. The CDR3 DNA reads as TGCAGCGTTCTTGGGGCCCTTGGTAACTATGGCTACACCTTC. Encoded protein: CSVLGALGNYGYTF. The entire variable domain, with the rest obtained from reference TRBV29-1 and TRBJ1-2, is as follows: SAVISQKPSRDICQRGTSLTIQCQVDSQVTMMFWYRQQPGQSLTLIATANQGSEATYESGFVIDKFPISRPNLTFSTLTVSNMSPEDSSIYLCSVLGALGNYGYTFGSGTRLTVV.